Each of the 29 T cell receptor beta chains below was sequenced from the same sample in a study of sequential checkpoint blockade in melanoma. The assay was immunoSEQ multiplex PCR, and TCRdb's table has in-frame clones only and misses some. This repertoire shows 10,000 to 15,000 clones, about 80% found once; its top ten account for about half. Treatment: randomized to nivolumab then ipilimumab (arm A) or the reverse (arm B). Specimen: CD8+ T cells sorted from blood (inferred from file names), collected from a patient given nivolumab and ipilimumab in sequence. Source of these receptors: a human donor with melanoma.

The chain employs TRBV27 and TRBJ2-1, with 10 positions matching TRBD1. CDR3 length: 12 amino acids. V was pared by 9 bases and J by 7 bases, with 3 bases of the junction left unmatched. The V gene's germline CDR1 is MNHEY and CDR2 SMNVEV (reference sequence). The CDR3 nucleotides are TGTGCCAGTAGGACAGGGGGGAATGAGCAGTTCTTC. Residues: CASRTGGNEQFF.

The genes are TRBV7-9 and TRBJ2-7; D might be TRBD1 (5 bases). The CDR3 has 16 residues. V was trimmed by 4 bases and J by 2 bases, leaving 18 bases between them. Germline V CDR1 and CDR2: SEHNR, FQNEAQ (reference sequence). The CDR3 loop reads CASSSLNGQGAYEQYF. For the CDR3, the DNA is TGTGCCAGCAGCTCCCTGAACGGACAAGGGGCCTACGAGCAGTACTTC.

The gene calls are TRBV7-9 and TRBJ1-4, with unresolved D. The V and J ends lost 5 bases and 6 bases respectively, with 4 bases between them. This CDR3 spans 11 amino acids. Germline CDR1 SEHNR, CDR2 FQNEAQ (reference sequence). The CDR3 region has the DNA TGTGCCAGCAGCGTCGATGAAAAACTGTTTTTT. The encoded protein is CASSVDEKLFF.

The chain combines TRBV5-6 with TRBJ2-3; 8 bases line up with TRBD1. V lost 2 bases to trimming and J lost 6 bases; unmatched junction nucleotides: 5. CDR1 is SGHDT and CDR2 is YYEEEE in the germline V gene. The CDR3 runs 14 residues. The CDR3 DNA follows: TGTGCCAGCAGCTTAACAGGGGGGTTGGATACGCAGTATTTT. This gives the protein CASSLTGGLDTQYF.

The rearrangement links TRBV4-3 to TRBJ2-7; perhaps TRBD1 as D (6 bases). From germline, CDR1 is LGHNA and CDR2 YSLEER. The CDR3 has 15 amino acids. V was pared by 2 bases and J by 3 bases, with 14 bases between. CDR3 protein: CASSQQPGHRYEQYF. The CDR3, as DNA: TGCGCCAGCAGCCAACAACCGGGACATCGCTACGAGCAGTACTTC.

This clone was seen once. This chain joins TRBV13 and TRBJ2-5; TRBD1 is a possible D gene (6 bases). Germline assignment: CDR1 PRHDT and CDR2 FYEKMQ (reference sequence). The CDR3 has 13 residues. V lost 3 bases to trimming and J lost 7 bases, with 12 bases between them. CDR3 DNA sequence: TGTGCCAGCAGCTTGGACAGCCCAGGGACCCAGTACTTC. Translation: CASSLDSPGTQYF.

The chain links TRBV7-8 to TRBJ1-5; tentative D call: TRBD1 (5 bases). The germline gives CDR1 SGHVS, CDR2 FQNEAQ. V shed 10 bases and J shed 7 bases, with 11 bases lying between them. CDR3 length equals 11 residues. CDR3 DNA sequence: TGTGCCACCCGCGGGGGGCAGCCCCAGCATTTT. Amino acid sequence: CATRGGQPQHF. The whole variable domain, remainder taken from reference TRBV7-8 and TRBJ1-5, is GAGVSQSPRYKVAKRGQDVALRCDPISGHVSLFWYQQALGQGPEFLTYFQNEAQLDKSGLPSDRFFAERPEGSVSTLKIQRTQQEDSAVYLCATRGGQPQHFGDGTRLSIL.

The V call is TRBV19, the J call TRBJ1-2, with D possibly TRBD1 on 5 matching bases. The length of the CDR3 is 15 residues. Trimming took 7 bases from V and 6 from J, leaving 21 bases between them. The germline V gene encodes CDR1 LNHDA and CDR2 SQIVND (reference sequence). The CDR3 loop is CASTPTDPIWDGYTF. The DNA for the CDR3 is TGTGCCAGTACCCCGACAGACCCCATCTGGGATGGCTACACCTTC.

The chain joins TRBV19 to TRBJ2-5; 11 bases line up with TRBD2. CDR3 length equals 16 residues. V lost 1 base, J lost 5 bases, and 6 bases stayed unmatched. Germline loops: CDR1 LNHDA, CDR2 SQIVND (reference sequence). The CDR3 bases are TGTGCCAGTAGTATAGTCGGGCTAGCGGGGGGCGAGACCCAGTACTTC. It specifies CASSIVGLAGGETQYF.

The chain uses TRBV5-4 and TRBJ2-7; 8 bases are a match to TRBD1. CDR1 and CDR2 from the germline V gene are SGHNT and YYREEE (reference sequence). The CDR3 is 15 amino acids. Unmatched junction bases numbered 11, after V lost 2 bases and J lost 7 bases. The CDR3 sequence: CASSFRGQGAREQYF. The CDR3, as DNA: TGTGCCAGCAGCTTTAGGGGCCAGGGGGCAAGGGAGCAGTACTTC.

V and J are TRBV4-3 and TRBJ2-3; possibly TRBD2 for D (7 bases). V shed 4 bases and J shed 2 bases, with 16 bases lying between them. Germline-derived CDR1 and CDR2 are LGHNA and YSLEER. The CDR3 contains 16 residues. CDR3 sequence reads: CASSPGRGAFTDTQYF. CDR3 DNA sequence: TGCGCCAGCAGCCCGGGGAGGGGGGCCTTCACAGATACGCAGTATTTT.

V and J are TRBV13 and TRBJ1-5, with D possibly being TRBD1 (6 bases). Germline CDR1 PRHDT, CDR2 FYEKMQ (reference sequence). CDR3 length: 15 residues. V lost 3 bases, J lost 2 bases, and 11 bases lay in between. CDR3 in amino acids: CASSFSTGGNQPQHF. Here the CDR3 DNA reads TGTGCCAGCAGCTTTTCGACAGGTGGCAATCAGCCCCAGCATTTT.

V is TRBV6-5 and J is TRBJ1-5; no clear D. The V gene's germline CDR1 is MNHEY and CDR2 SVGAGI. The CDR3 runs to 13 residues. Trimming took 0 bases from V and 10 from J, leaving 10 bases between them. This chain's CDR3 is CASSYSPRSPQHF. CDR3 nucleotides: TGTGCCAGCAGTTACTCACCCCGAAGCCCCCAGCATTTT.

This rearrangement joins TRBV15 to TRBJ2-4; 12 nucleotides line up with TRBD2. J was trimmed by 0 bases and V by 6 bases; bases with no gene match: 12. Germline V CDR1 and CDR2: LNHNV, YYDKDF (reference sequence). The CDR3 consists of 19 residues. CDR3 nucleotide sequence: TGTGCCACCAGTTATTCGCGACTAGCGGGGGTTGAAGCCAAAAACATTCAGTACTTC. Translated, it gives CATSYSRLAGVEAKNIQYF.

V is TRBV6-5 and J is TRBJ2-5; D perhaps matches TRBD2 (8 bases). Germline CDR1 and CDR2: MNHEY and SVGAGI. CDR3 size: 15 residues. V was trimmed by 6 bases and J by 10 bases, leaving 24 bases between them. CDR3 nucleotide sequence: TGTGCCAGCAGAGCGGGACTAGGGGGCCCGGAGGGCCAGTACTTC. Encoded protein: CASRAGLGGPEGQYF.

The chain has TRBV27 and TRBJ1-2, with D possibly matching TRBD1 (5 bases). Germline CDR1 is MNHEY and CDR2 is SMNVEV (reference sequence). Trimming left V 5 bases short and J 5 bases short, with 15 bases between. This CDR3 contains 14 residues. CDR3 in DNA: TGTGCCAGCAGTCACCAGGGAAGTGGGTATGGCTACACCTTC. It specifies CASSHQGSGYGYTF.

CDR3 nucleotide sequence: TGTGCCAGCAGCTCTAGCGGGGGGCCCAACTACGAGCAGTACTTC. This gives the protein CASSSSGGPNYEQYF. This rearrangement joins TRBV9 to TRBJ2-7; 11 bases are a match to TRBD2. Germline values: CDR1 SGDLS, CDR2 YYNGEE. V was clipped by 4 bases and J by 3 bases; unmatched bases: 6. The CDR3 is made up of 15 amino acids.

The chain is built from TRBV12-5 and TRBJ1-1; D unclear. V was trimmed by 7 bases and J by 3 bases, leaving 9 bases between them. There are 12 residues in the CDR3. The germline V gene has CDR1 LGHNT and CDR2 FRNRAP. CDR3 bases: TGTGCTAGTGCCTCGGAGTACACTGAAGCTTTCTTT. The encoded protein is CASASEYTEAFF.

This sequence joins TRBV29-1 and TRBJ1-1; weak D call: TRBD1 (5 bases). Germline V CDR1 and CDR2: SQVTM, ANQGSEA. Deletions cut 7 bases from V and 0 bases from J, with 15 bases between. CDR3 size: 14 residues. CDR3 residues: CSAQVPGMNTEAFF. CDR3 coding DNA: TGCAGCGCTCAAGTCCCAGGGATGAACACTGAAGCTTTCTTT.

Here the CDR3 reads CASSVTSIDEQFF. The CDR3 nucleotides are TGCGCCAGCAGCGTGACTAGCATTGATGAGCAGTTCTTC. The chain links TRBV10-1 to TRBJ2-1, with 7 bases aligning to TRBD2. Germline V gene sequence: CDR1 WNHNN, CDR2 SYGVQD (reference sequence). Trimming cost V 6 bases and J 8 bases; bases outside gene matches: 7. The length of the CDR3 is 13 residues.

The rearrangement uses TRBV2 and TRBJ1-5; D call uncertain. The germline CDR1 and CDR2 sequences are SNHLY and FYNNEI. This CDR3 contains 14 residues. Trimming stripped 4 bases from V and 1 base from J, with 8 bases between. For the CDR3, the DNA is TGTGCCAGCAGTGGGGGAGGGAGCAATCAGCCCCAGCATTTT. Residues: CASSGGGSNQPQHF.

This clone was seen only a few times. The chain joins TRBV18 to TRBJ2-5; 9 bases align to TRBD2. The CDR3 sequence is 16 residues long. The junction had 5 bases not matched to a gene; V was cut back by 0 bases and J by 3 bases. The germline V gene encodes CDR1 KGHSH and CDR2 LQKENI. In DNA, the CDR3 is TGTGCCAGCTCACCACCGGGGGGGACTAGCAAAGAGACCCAGTACTTC. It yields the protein CASSPPGGTSKETQYF.

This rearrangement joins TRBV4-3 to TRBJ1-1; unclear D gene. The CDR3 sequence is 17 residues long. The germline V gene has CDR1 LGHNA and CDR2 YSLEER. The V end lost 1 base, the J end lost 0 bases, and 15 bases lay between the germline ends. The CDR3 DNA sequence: TGCGCCAGCAGCCAAGCTTCTTGGGCCGGCATGAACACTGAAGCTTTCTTT. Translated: CASSQASWAGMNTEAFF.

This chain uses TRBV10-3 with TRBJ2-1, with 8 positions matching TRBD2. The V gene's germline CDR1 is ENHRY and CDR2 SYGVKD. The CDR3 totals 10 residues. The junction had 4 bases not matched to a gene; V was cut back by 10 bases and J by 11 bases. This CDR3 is CASAGGKQFF. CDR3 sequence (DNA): TGTGCCAGCGCGGGGGGCAAGCAGTTCTTC.

CDR3 amino acids: CASRGPFGIIPNTGELFF. CDR3 DNA sequence: TGTGCCAGCAGGGGGCCCTTTGGGATTATCCCGAACACCGGGGAGCTGTTTTTT. The V and J genes are TRBV28 and TRBJ2-2, with D perhaps matching TRBD1 (5 bases). Germline V gene sequence: CDR1 MDHEN, CDR2 SYDVKM. This CDR3 has 18 amino acids. Trimming cost V 6 bases and J 0 bases, with 20 bases left between them.

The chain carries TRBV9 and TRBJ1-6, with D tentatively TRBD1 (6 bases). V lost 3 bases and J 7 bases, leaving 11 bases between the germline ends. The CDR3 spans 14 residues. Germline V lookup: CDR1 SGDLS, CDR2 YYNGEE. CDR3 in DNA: TGTGCCAGCAGCGACAGGGATGAGAATTCACCCCTCCACTTT. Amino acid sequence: CASSDRDENSPLHF.

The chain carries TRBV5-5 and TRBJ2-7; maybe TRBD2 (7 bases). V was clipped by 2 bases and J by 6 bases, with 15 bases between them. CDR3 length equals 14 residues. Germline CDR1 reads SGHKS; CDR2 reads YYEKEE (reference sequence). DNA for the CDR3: TGTGCCAGCAGCTTCGGGGGGCGCGCCGGCGAGCAGTACTTC. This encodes CASSFGGRAGEQYF.

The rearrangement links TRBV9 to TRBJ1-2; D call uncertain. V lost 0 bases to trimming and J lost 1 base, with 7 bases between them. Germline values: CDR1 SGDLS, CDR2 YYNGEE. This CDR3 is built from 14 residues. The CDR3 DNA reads TGTGCCAGCAGCGTAGGACGGGATAACTATGGCTACACCTTC. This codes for CASSVGRDNYGYTF.

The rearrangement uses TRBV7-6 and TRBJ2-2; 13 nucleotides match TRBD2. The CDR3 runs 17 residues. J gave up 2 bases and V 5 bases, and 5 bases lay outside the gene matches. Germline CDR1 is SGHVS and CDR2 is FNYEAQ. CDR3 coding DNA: TGTGCCAGCAGCCCCGGACTAGCGGGAGTTAACACCGGGGAGCTGTTTTTT. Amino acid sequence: CASSPGLAGVNTGELFF.